A single sample is the source of the 30 T cell receptor beta chains below, sequenced in a study of blood T cell repertoires in COVID-19. Here immunoSEQ multiplex PCR was the method, and the copy in TCRdb shows in-frame clones only, minus some. The sample consists of tens of thousands of clones, around 90% of them appearing once. The specimen was peripheral blood. The receptors derive from a human donor in a cohort sampled during active COVID-19.

On this clone itself: Other DNA sequences in the sample encode the same CDR3. V is TRBV27 and J is TRBJ1-5; TRBD1 matches at 7 bases. CDR1 is MNHEY and CDR2 is SMNVEV in the germline V gene (reference sequence). With V trimmed by 1 base and J by 4 bases, 10 bases remained unmatched. This CDR3 comprises 17 residues. As DNA, the CDR3 is TGTGCCAGCAGTTTATACCCCCCGACAGGGTCGAATCAGCCCCAGCATTTT. Residues: CASSLYPPTGSNQPQHF.

The rearrangement uses TRBV19 and TRBJ2-1, with 11 bases matching TRBD2. Trimming at V came to 4 bases and at J to 3 bases, leaving 2 bases not matched to a gene. The germline CDR1 and CDR2 sequences are LNHDA and SQIVND (reference sequence). This CDR3 comprises 15 residues. DNA for the CDR3: TGTGCCAGTAGTACGACTAGCGGGAACTACAATGAGCAGTTCTTC. This sequence encodes CASSTTSGNYNEQFF.

V usage is TRBV5-4 and J usage is TRBJ2-7; D possibly corresponds to TRBD1 (5 bases). Germline V lookup: CDR1 SGHNT, CDR2 YYREEE (reference sequence). The CDR3 covers 13 residues. Trimming left V 0 bases short and J 3 bases short, with 7 bases between. Here the CDR3 reads CASSLGGGYEQYF. Here the CDR3 DNA reads TGTGCCAGCAGCTTGGGGGGCGGCTACGAGCAGTACTTC.

The chain carries TRBV15 and TRBJ2-4; no firm D call. Trimming took off 5 bases at V and 5 bases at J, with 13 bases between the two ends. The germline V gene has CDR1 LNHNV and CDR2 YYDKDF (reference sequence). The CDR3 consists of 14 residues. As DNA, the CDR3 is TGTGCCACCAGCGGTTCGGGTCAGCAAAACATTCAGTACTTC. This gives the protein CATSGSGQQNIQYF.

This sequence joins TRBV14 and TRBJ2-1; D possibly corresponds to TRBD2 (5 bases). Germline values: CDR1 SGHDN, CDR2 FVKESK. Trimming took off 1 base at V and 10 bases at J, with 11 bases between the two ends. This CDR3 region has 13 residues. The CDR3 nucleotides read TGTGCCAGCAGCCAAGGGCTAGCAGTAGAGCAGTTCTTC. Protein product: CASSQGLAVEQFF. Variable domain in full (rest from reference TRBV14 and TRBJ2-1): EAGVTQFPSHSVIEKGQTVTLRCDPISGHDNLYWYRRVMGKEIKFLLHFVKESKQDESGMPNNRFLAERTGGTYSTLKVQPAELEDSGVYFCASSQGLAVEQFFGPGTRLTVL.

The V and J genes are TRBV25-1 and TRBJ1-6, with a weak D call TRBD1 (6 bases). Trimming removed 8 bases at V and 9 bases at J, with 17 bases between. CDR3 length: 14 amino acids. Germline lookup yields CDR1 MGHDK and CDR2 SYGVNS. The CDR3 is CASSPGQIISPLHF. The CDR3 nucleotides read TGTGCCAGCTCTCCGGGACAAATTATTTCACCCCTCCACTTT.

This chain connects TRBV2 to TRBJ1-5; possible D gene TRBD1, 6 bases. The CDR3 sequence is 14 residues long. V lost 6 bases, J lost 2 bases, and 11 bases lay in between. Germline values: CDR1 SNHLY, CDR2 FYNNEI. CDR3 in amino acids: CASSQQGGNQPQHF. CDR3 nucleotide sequence: TGTGCCAGCAGCCAACAGGGTGGCAATCAGCCCCAGCATTTT.

This clone has only a few counts. The rearrangement uses TRBV10-1 and TRBJ2-7; the D gene is possibly TRBD2 (6 bases). The CDR3 has 14 residues. V was pared by 3 bases and J by 6 bases, with 15 bases between. Germline CDR1 is WNHNN and CDR2 is SYGVQD (reference sequence). The CDR3: CASSDGGGLREQYF. In DNA form, the CDR3 reads TGCGCCAGCAGTGATGGGGGAGGACTCCGCGAGCAGTACTTC.

The chain couples TRBV7-9 to TRBJ2-5; tentative D call: TRBD2 (6 bases). Trimming took off 5 bases at V and 0 bases at J, with 19 bases between the two ends. CDR3 length equals 17 residues. Per the germline V gene, CDR1 is SEHNR and CDR2 is FQNEAQ (reference sequence). CDR3 sequence: CASSIPRSDYDQETQYF. The CDR3 nucleotides are TGTGCCAGCAGCATTCCCCGTTCGGACTACGACCAAGAGACCCAGTACTTC.

CDR3 residues: CASQAGAPRSNQPQHF. The CDR3 nucleotides read TGTGCCAGCCAAGCTGGGGCCCCAAGGAGCAATCAGCCCCAGCATTTT. The chain combines TRBV19 with TRBJ1-5, with a tentative D call TRBD1 (5 bases). Trimming stripped 9 bases from V and 1 base from J, with 19 bases between. Germline-derived CDR1 and CDR2 are LNHDA and SQIVND (reference sequence). The CDR3 has 16 amino acids.

This chain connects TRBV4-1 to TRBJ2-5; 11 nucleotides line up with TRBD2. Germline CDR1 and CDR2: MGHRA and YSYEKL. The CDR3 extends over 18 amino acids. V lost 0 bases and J lost 4; bases outside the gene matches: 10. The chain's CDR3 is CASSQDRLDTSGGETQYF. The CDR3 coding sequence is TGCGCCAGCAGCCAAGATCGATTGGACACTAGCGGGGGAGAGACCCAGTACTTC.

V usage is TRBV28 and J usage is TRBJ1-2, with 7 bases matching TRBD1. Unmatched junction bases numbered 11, after V lost 5 bases and J lost 8 bases. The CDR3 sequence is 14 residues long. CDR1 is MDHEN and CDR2 is SYDVKM in the germline V gene. DNA of the CDR3: TGTGCCAGCAGTGGTGACAGGGCTGCTAGGGGCTACACCTTC. It is translated as CASSGDRAARGYTF.

This chain joins TRBV6-4 and TRBJ2-3, with 7 bases aligning to TRBD1. The CDR3 consists of 15 residues. Trimming took 7 bases from V and 3 from J; bases not matched to a gene: 10. CDR1 and CDR2 from the germline V gene are MRHNA and SNTAGT. The CDR3 nucleotides are TGTGCCAGCACCAAGACAGGGAGTGGGACAGATACGCAGTATTTT. It specifies CASTKTGSGTDTQYF.

The chain uses TRBV9 and TRBJ2-1; 10 bases line up with TRBD2. The V and J ends lost 5 bases and 4 bases, in that order; junction bases with no gene match: 6. Germline CDR1 reads SGDLS; CDR2 reads YYNGEE. This CDR3 has 15 amino acids. CDR3 bases: TGTGCCAGCAGTCGAAGCGGGAGGGGGTACAATGAGCAGTTCTTC. Its protein is CASSRSGRGYNEQFF.

The V and J genes are TRBV19 and TRBJ2-6, with D perhaps matching TRBD2 (6 bases). V dropped 3 bases and J dropped 3 bases, with 12 bases sitting between them. This CDR3 region has 16 residues. CDR1 is LNHDA, CDR2 SQIVND, per germline (reference sequence). The chain's CDR3 is CASSMPGDFGANVLTF. CDR3 DNA sequence: TGTGCCAGTAGTATGCCCGGGGACTTTGGGGCCAACGTCCTGACTTTC.

The J gene is TRBJ2-7, the V gene TRBV28, with TRBD2 matching 10 bases. CDR1 is MDHEN and CDR2 is SYDVKM in the germline V gene. This CDR3 spans 15 amino acids. V was clipped by 7 bases and J by 5 bases; unmatched bases: 11. The CDR3 spells CASIPAGGPRNEQYF. Written as DNA, the CDR3 is TGTGCCAGCATCCCAGCGGGGGGGCCGAGAAACGAGCAGTACTTC.

This clone was found a few times. The CDR3 sequence is CASSSGQGNEQFF. CDR3 nucleotides: TGTGCCAGCAGCTCGGGACAGGGGAATGAGCAGTTCTTC. This chain joins TRBV7-7 and TRBJ2-1; 10 positions agree with TRBD1. Germline CDR1 reads SSHAT; CDR2 reads FNYEAQ (reference sequence). V dropped 4 bases and J dropped 7; count of bases not matched to a gene: 1. The CDR3 runs 13 residues.

The CDR3 loop is CASSVAGAIPGELFF. CDR3 coding DNA: TGTGCCAGCAGCGTGGCGGGGGCGATTCCCGGGGAGCTGTTTTTT. V usage is TRBV9 and J usage is TRBJ2-2, with a possible D match to TRBD2 (7 bases). The CDR3 is made up of 15 amino acids. V lost 2 bases and J lost 6, with 14 bases in between. Germline values: CDR1 SGDLS, CDR2 YYNGEE.

This clone has only one observation. The rearrangement links TRBV7-3 to TRBJ1-1, with a weak D call TRBD1 (5 bases). This CDR3 region has 14 residues. From germline, CDR1 is SGHTA and CDR2 FQGTGA. V was pared by 2 bases and J by 6 bases, with 13 bases between. Written as DNA, the CDR3 is TGTGCCAGCAGCTTAGGGGGAGGGATCCCTGAAGCTTTCTTT. It is translated as CASSLGGGIPEAFF. The full variable domain, completed using reference TRBV7-3 and TRBJ1-1, is GAGVSQTPSNKVTEKGKYVELRCDPISGHTALYWYRQSLGQGPEFLIYFQGTGAADDSGLPNDRFFAVRPEGSVSTLKIQRTERGDSAVYLCASSLGGGIPEAFFGQGTRLTVV.

The count of this clone is one. The chain recombines TRBV18 with TRBJ1-1; TRBD1 matches 12 bases. The CDR3 is 19 amino acids. The germline V gene encodes CDR1 KGHSH and CDR2 LQKENI. V lost 1 base to trimming and J lost 1 base; unmatched junction nucleotides: 10. The CDR3 sequence is CASSPQLGTGGAGNTEAFF. The CDR3 DNA sequence: TGTGCCAGCTCACCACAATTGGGGACAGGGGGCGCGGGGAACACTGAAGCTTTCTTT.

The chain recombines TRBV30 with TRBJ1-1, with a possible D match to TRBD1 (6 bases). The germline V gene encodes CDR1 GTSNPN and CDR2 SVGIG (reference sequence). V lost 0 bases and J lost 3, with 14 bases in between. CDR3 length: 15 amino acids. In DNA, the CDR3 is TGTGCCTGGAGTGTACGGGGGGCTGGGGACACTGAAGCTTTCTTT. This encodes CAWSVRGAGDTEAFF.

The V call is TRBV3-1 (or the pseudogene TRBV3-2), the J call TRBJ2-7; D uncertain. The CDR3 covers 14 residues. V dropped 4 bases and J dropped 2 bases, with 12 bases sitting between them. Germline lookup yields CDR1 LGHDT and CDR2 YNNKEL (reference sequence). CDR3 sequence: CASSPSTNPYEQYF. CDR3 sequence (DNA): TGTGCCAGCAGCCCCTCAACTAATCCCTACGAGCAGTACTTC.

This chain connects TRBV7-2 to TRBJ2-1; 10 nucleotides match TRBD2. V trimming: 4 bases; J trimming: 4 bases; junction bases outside the gene matches: 4. The CDR3 is 15 residues long. Germline V gene data show CDR1 as SGHTA and CDR2 as FQGNSA. CDR3 nucleotides: TGTGCCAGCAGCTCGACTAGCGGGCCTTACAATGAGCAGTTCTTC. The encoded protein is CASSSTSGPYNEQFF.

The V gene is TRBV10-3, the J gene TRBJ1-2; 8 positions match TRBD1. CDR3 length equals 14 residues. The trim removed 2 bases at V and 5 bases at J, leaving 4 bases unmatched. Germline CDR1 reads ENHRY; CDR2 reads SYGVKD. This chain's CDR3 is CAISEDRGGYGYTF. The CDR3 nucleotides read TGTGCCATCAGTGAGGACAGGGGTGGGTATGGCTACACCTTC.

This clone was counted a few times. V usage is TRBV29-1 and J usage is TRBJ2-5, with 10 bases fitting TRBD2. With V trimmed by 3 bases and J by 1 base, 2 bases remained unmatched. This CDR3 contains 14 residues. Germline V lookup: CDR1 SQVTM, CDR2 ANQGSEA. In DNA, the CDR3 is TGCAGCGTTGACCCTAGCGGGAGCCAAGAGACCCAGTACTTC. Translated, it gives CSVDPSGSQETQYF.

This clone was detected only once. The chain recombines TRBV4-2 with TRBJ1-2; D is possibly TRBD1 (6 bases). Germline-derived CDR1 and CDR2 are LGHNA and YNFKEQ. CDR3 length: 14 residues. Trimming cost V 0 bases and J 5 bases, with 10 bases left between them. CDR3 DNA sequence: TGTGCCAGCAGCCAAGAGGAAGGGGGATATGGCTACACCTTC. Its translation: CASSQEEGGYGYTF.

In this sample, this clone turned up once. This chain connects TRBV3-1 (or the pseudogene TRBV3-2) to TRBJ2-1; maybe TRBD2 (6 bases). CDR3 length: 16 amino acids. Trimming left V 3 bases short and J 5 bases short, with 17 bases between. The V gene's germline CDR1 is LGHDT and CDR2 YNNKEL (reference sequence). This chain's CDR3 is CASSHLRAGLDNEQFF. The CDR3 region has the DNA TGTGCCAGCAGCCACCTCCGGGCGGGGCTAGACAATGAGCAGTTCTTC.

The chain uses TRBV10-2 and TRBJ1-1; TRBD1 aligns across 7 bases. This CDR3 has 13 residues. V lost 8 bases and J lost 0; bases outside the gene matches: 3. Per germline, CDR1 WSHSY and CDR2 SAAADI. In nucleotides, the CDR3 is TGCGCCAGCTCTGGACAGGTGAACACTGAAGCTTTCTTT. It encodes CASSGQVNTEAFF.

The J gene is TRBJ2-1, the V gene TRBV15, with 8 bases fitting TRBD2. CDR3 length equals 15 residues. V shed 6 bases and J 7 bases; nucleotides not matched to a gene: 11. Germline V gives CDR1 LNHNV, CDR2 YYDKDF (reference sequence). This CDR3 reads CATSTPGGPGNEQFF. Written as DNA, the CDR3 is TGTGCCACCAGTACCCCGGGGGGGCCGGGGAATGAGCAGTTCTTC. Combining the CDR3 with reference TRBV15 and TRBJ2-1 gives the whole variable domain DAMVIQNPRYQVTQFGKPVTLSCSQTLNHNVMYWYQQKSSQAPKLLFHYYDKDFNNEADTPDNFQSRRPNTSFCFLDIRSPGLGDTAMYLCATSTPGGPGNEQFFGPGTRLTVL.

The chain recombines TRBV4-1 with TRBJ1-6; 8 nucleotides agree with TRBD1. V lost 1 base to trimming and J lost 7 bases; unmatched junction nucleotides: 0. CDR1 and CDR2 (germline): MGHRA, YSYEKL. CDR3 length: 14 residues. This chain's CDR3 is CASSQGTGNSPLHF. The CDR3 nucleotides are TGCGCCAGCAGCCAAGGGACAGGGAATTCACCCCTCCACTTT.